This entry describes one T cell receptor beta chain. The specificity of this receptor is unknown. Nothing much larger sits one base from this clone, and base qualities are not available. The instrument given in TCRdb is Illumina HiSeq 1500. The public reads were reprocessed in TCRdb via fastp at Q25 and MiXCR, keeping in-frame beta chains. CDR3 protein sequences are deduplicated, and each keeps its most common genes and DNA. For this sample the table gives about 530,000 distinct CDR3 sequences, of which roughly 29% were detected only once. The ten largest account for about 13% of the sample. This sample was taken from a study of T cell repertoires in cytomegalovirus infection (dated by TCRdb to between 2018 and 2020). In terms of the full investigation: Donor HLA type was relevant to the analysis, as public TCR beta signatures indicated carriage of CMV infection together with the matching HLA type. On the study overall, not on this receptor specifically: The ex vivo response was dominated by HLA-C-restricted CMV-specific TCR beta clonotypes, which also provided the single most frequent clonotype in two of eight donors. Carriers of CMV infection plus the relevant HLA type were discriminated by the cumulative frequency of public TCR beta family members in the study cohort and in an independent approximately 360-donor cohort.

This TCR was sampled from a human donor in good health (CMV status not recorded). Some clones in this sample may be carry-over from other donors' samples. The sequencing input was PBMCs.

The encoded CDR3 is CASSEGLAYEQYV. The nucleotide sequence reads TGTGCCAGCAGCGAGGGACTAGCGTACGAGCAGTACGTC. The rearranged segments are TRBV7-2 and TRBJ2-7, with 10 junctional bases fitting TRBD2. For this chain, trimming is 5 bases at the V end and 4 bases at the J end, and the number of junction bases without a gene match is 2. The CDR3, cysteine through valine, is 13 amino acids long. Of all the DNA, just the CDR3 is kept, 39 bases in frame from base 1. Taken from the germline V gene, the CDR1 and CDR2 loops are SGHTA and FQGNSA.